This T cell receptor (beta chain) was documented in a study of beta chain features in type 1 diabetes. Across the study: In age, gender and cell yields, patients were similar to healthy donors.

Study-level results: Within each of all four CD4+ subsets, Type 1 diabetes patients had TCRB CDR3s that were moderately but significantly shorter.

The CDR3 is 11 residues long. V was trimmed by 1 base and J by 3 bases, leaving 0 bases between them. Germline values: CDR1 PRHDT, CDR2 FYEKMQ (reference sequence). Note on this clone: Its cognate antigen is unknown. A much larger clone lies a single base off, so this may be a read error.

Based on CD45RO/CCR7/CD25/CD127/CD95/CD27, CD4+ regulatory, stem cell-like memory, naive and central memory cells were sorted. Expressed TCRB transcripts were sequenced, since all the RNA that had been isolated was reverse transcribed. Sequencing used immunoSEQ multiplex PCR; TCRdb keeps in-frame clones, though not all of them. This table holds just over 600,000 clones, less than 20% found once. The origin of this receptor is a man aged 18 to 35 in good health. V gene TRBV13 combines with J gene TRBJ2-5; unclear D gene. The sample taken for sequencing was naive CD4+ T cells from blood. CDR3 nucleotide sequence: TGTGCCAGCAGCTTAGAAGAGACCCAGTACTTC. It specifies CASSLEETQYF. The variable domain in full, completed from reference TRBV13 and TRBJ2-5, reads AAGVIQSPRHLIKEKRETATLKCYPIPRHDTVYWYQQGPGQDPQFLISFYEKMQSDKGSIPDRFSAQQFSDYHSELNMSSLELGDSALYFCASSLEETQYFGPGTRLLVL.